The rows below give T cell receptor beta chains drawn from one sample of a study of T cells in Graves' hyperthyroidism and ophthalmopathy. TCRdb processed the multiplex PCR reads anew with MiXCR; each CDR3 protein has one entry. The repertoire holds 640,000 or so distinct CDR3 sequences, with 13% to 15% as singletons. Sequenced: blood. The receptor set was obtained from a woman aged 18-29 years with Graves' ophthalmopathy. Both conserved end residues are part of each CDR3. The order of the fields is J gene, clone size, V gene, CDR3 protein. Not all rows give a size; the values are once, few, many and, for expanded clones, a class.

J gene: TRBJ2-2
clone size: many
V gene: TRBV6-5
CDR3 protein: CASSYSPFRGLAATNTGELFF

J gene: TRBJ1-4
clone size: many
V gene: TRBV28
CDR3 protein: CASSLGTGATNEKLFF

J gene: TRBJ2-7
clone size: .
V gene: TRBV12-3/TRBV12-4
CDR3 protein: CASRLTGTGGYEQYF

J gene: TRBJ2-7
clone size: few
V gene: TRBV29-1
CDR3 protein: CSVGWQGNEQYF

J gene: TRBJ2-7
clone size: .
V gene: TRBV7-9
CDR3 protein: CASSQLPGQGEGSYEQYF

J gene: TRBJ2-7
clone size: many
V gene: TRBV12-3/TRBV12-4
CDR3 protein: CASRPREGASYEQYF

J gene: TRBJ2-7
clone size: many
V gene: TRBV7-9
CDR3 protein: CASSLHAGVTNEQYF

J gene: TRBJ2-7
clone size: many
V gene: TRBV7-9
CDR3 protein: CASSLGDRGQTTTYEQYF

J gene: TRBJ1-1
clone size: many
V gene: TRBV2
CDR3 protein: CASRFYPNTEAFF

J gene: TRBJ2-7
clone size: .
V gene: TRBV28
CDR3 protein: CASNKMPHLHEQYF

J gene: TRBJ2-5
clone size: .
V gene: TRBV12-5
CDR3 protein: CASGSSGTVKTQYF

J gene: TRBJ1-1
clone size: many
V gene: TRBV28
CDR3 protein: CASSLSVQGVRNTEAFF

J gene: TRBJ2-6
clone size: few
V gene: TRBV9
CDR3 protein: CASSPRTGSAGANVLTF

J gene: TRBJ2-2
clone size: .
V gene: TRBV13
CDR3 protein: CAGSLAQNTGELFF

J gene: TRBJ1-5
clone size: many
V gene: TRBV6-1
CDR3 protein: CASADGNNQPQHF

J gene: TRBJ1-5
clone size: .
V gene: TRBV19
CDR3 protein: CASSEQGVGAQPQHF

J gene: TRBJ2-7
clone size: many
V gene: TRBV12-3/TRBV12-4
CDR3 protein: CASSLRGTLRAEQYF

J gene: TRBJ2-7
clone size: many
V gene: TRBV12-3/TRBV12-4
CDR3 protein: CASSLKQGDFEQYF

J gene: TRBJ2-1
clone size: .
V gene: TRBV9
CDR3 protein: CASSPTTGVNEQFF

J gene: TRBJ2-1
clone size: many
V gene: TRBV7-9
CDR3 protein: CASRLSGNNEQFF

J gene: TRBJ1-1
clone size: many
V gene: TRBV7-3
CDR3 protein: CASSSGLDTEAFF

J gene: TRBJ1-5
clone size: .
V gene: TRBV4-2
CDR3 protein: CASSQVGNSNQPQHF

J gene: TRBJ2-2
clone size: few
V gene: TRBV9
CDR3 protein: CASSGNMDRGNTGELFF

J gene: TRBJ1-1
clone size: .
V gene: TRBV7-8
CDR3 protein: CASSYGTGGSTEAFF

J gene: TRBJ2-1
clone size: .
V gene: TRBV18
CDR3 protein: CASSAGENNEQFF

J gene: TRBJ2-3
clone size: .
V gene: TRBV20-1
CDR3 protein: CGARVGATDTDTQYF

J gene: TRBJ2-1
clone size: .
V gene: TRBV4-2
CDR3 protein: CASSQEAHNWQFF

J gene: TRBJ2-5
clone size: many
V gene: TRBV7-6
CDR3 protein: CASSPRGAGRETQYF

J gene: TRBJ2-3
clone size: many
V gene: TRBV11-2
CDR3 protein: CASSQGLSSTDTQYF